This TCR beta chain was found in a study of cytomegalovirus exposure and HLA in healthy donors. The CDR3 has 14 residues. CDR1 and CDR2 (germline): MNHEY, SMNVEV (reference sequence). V shed 1 base, J shed 1 base, and the junction held 1 base outside the gene matches. This clone was counted between two and nine times. Its antigen is not identified. PCR amplification relied on 60 Vbeta primers (plus 13 Jbeta primers). Profiled with immunoSEQ multiplex PCR; TCRdb holds only in-frame clones, not every one. The sample carries fewer than 150,000 clones, over 60% recorded once. Study-wide results and limits: In vitro data verified three CMV-associated chains as specific for CMV antigens. Per a later analysis, HLA-associated TCR beta chains showed more clonal expansion than other, equally common TCR beta chains. The study found most TCR sequences rare, yet found some public TCRs in many donors.

The genes are TRBV27 and TRBJ2-7; 7 positions match TRBD1. The sample was PBMCs. The clonotype comes from a middle-aged man in good health and CMV-seropositive. The CDR3 here is CASSLYRGSYEQYF. The DNA of the CDR3 is TGTGCCAGCAGTTTATACAGGGGATCCTACGAGCAGTACTTC.